These T cell receptor beta chains were read from a single sample in a study of molecular identifiers for immune sequencing clone quantification. TCRdb reprocessed the PCR reads via MiXCR and lists one record per CDR3 protein. The profile covers 62,000 or so distinct CDR3 sequences, with 15% to 20% appearing a single time and around 1.5% taken by the ten largest. The sequenced sample was naive CD8+ T cells from blood, with Jurkat cell RNA spiked in. These receptors all stem from a human donor in good health. Some libraries in this study had Jurkat cell RNA spiked in. CDR3s include the opening cysteine and the closing phenylalanine or tryptophan. Each record gives: J gene, V gene, clone size, D gene, CDR3 protein, CDR3 DNA. D genes are given only for firm matches. Where a row states a size, it is once, few, many or the class of an expanded clone; other rows omit it.

TRBJ1-5	TRBV20-1	many	TRBD1	CSARDRDVGNDPQHF	TGCAGTGCTCGGGACAGAGACGTTGGGAATGATCCCCAGCATTTT
TRBJ2-1	TRBV6-2/TRBV6-3	many	TRBD2	CASSSQGLAGPETYNEQFF	TGTGCCAGCAGTTCCCAGGGACTAGCGGGACCAGAAACCTACAATGAGCAGTTCTTC
TRBJ2-7	TRBV23-1	many	-	CASRTELDYEQYF	TGCGCCAGCAGGACTGAACTAGACTACGAGCAGTACTTC
TRBJ2-7	TRBV29-1	many	-	CSTLGGPTYEQYF	TGCAGCACCTTAGGTGGCCCCACCTACGAGCAGTACTTC
TRBJ2-7	TRBV30	many	TRBD1	CAWSPGTGSYEQYF	TGTGCCTGGAGCCCCGGGACAGGCTCTTACGAGCAGTACTTC
TRBJ1-4	TRBV19	many	-	CASSIILADNEKLFF	TGTGCCAGTAGTATCATCCTGGCGGATAATGAAAAACTGTTTTTT
TRBJ2-7	TRBV29-1	many	-	CSVFVGYEQYF	TGCAGCGTTTTCGTTGGTTACGAGCAGTACTTC
TRBJ2-1	TRBV24-1	many	-	CATSPSGNEQFF	TGTGCCACCAGTCCTTCTGGGAATGAGCAGTTCTTC
TRBJ2-1	TRBV24-1	many	-	CATSDFRQGSSYNEQFF	TGTGCCACCAGTGATTTTCGCCAGGGTAGCTCCTACAATGAGCAGTTCTTC
TRBJ2-1	TRBV2	once	-	CACSQPRERAITYNEQFF	TGTGCCTGCAGCCAACCCCGCGAGAGGGCAATCACCTACAATGAGCAGTTCTTC
TRBJ2-7	TRBV5-6	-	-	CASSSDGTGSYEQYF	TGTGCCAGCAGCTCGGACGGGACTGGGTCCTACGAGCAGTACTTC
TRBJ2-5	TRBV7-2	many	-	CASSSGDGPLGGETQYF	TGTGCCAGCAGCTCGGGAGACGGGCCCCTTGGTGGGGAGACCCAGTACTTC
TRBJ2-5	TRBV11-2	many	TRBD2	CASSPGLVGYQETQYF	TGTGCCAGCAGCCCGGGACTAGTAGGATACCAAGAGACCCAGTACTTC
TRBJ2-1	TRBV11-2	many	-	CASSFPEQGISVHEQFF	TGTGCCAGCAGCTTCCCCGAACAGGGTATCTCCGTCCATGAGCAGTTCTTC
TRBJ2-7	TRBV7-8	many	TRBD1	CASRYAGTAYYEQYF	TGTGCCAGCAGATACGCCGGGACAGCTTACTACGAGCAGTACTTC
TRBJ2-7	TRBV29-1	many	-	CSVVTASSYEQYF	TGCAGCGTTGTAACGGCGAGCTCCTACGAGCAGTACTTC
TRBJ1-2	TRBV7-9	many	TRBD1	CASSLSGGAYGYTF	TGTGCCAGCAGCCTCTCAGGGGGCGCTTATGGCTACACCTTC
TRBJ2-7	TRBV7-6	-	-	CVSSLEGVPVYEQYF	TGTGTCAGCAGCTTAGAGGGGGTTCCAGTCTACGAGCAGTACTTC
TRBJ1-1	TRBV2	many	TRBD1	CASSESRTGANTEAFF	TGTGCCAGCAGTGAATCTAGGACAGGGGCAAACACTGAAGCTTTCTTT
TRBJ1-5	TRBV19	many	-	CASSSTRNQPQHF	TGTGCCAGTAGTAGTACGAGAAATCAGCCCCAGCATTTT
TRBJ2-5	TRBV5-5	few	-	CASSLPRVETQYF	TGTGCCAGCAGCTTGCCGAGAGTAGAGACCCAGTACTTC
TRBJ1-1	TRBV7-9	-	TRBD1	CASSAGQRAFF	TGTGCCAGCAGCGCGGGACAGCGGGCTTTCTTT
TRBJ2-3	TRBV7-2	medium-sized	-	CASSSPVIVRGFLTDTQYF	TGTGCCAGCAGCTCGCCAGTAATCGTTCGGGGCTTCCTCACAGATACGCAGTATTTT
TRBJ2-7	TRBV11-2	-	-	CASSLTREQYF	TGTGCCAGCAGCTTGACTCGCGAGCAGTACTTC
TRBJ2-1	TRBV13	-	TRBD1	CASSHRTGGFYNEQFF	TGTGCCAGCAGCCACCGGACAGGGGGCTTCTACAATGAGCAGTTCTTC
TRBJ1-1	TRBV6-4	few	-	CARSGGLNTEAFF	TGTGCCAGGTCCGGGGGTTTGAACACTGAAGCTTTCTTT
TRBJ2-1	TRBV20-1	-	-	CSATDSVGRVGGGNEQFF	TGCAGTGCTACGGACAGTGTTGGGCGGGTCGGGGGCGGCAATGAGCAGTTCTTC
TRBJ2-3	TRBV27	many	-	CASSKLLQQDTQYF	TGTGCCAGCAGTAAGCTTCTACAGCAAGATACGCAGTATTTT
TRBJ2-1	TRBV6-1	many	-	CASRSHGSGNEQFF	TGTGCCAGCAGGAGTCACGGAAGTGGCAATGAGCAGTTCTTC
TRBJ2-7	TRBV6-2/TRBV6-3	medium-sized	-	CASSYAGASYEQYF	TGTGCCAGCAGTTACGCGGGGGCCTCCTACGAGCAGTACTTC
TRBJ2-5	TRBV7-6	many	TRBD2	CASSSRLAGLQETQYF	TGTGCCAGCAGCTCCCGACTAGCGGGGCTCCAAGAGACCCAGTACTTC
TRBJ2-1	TRBV29-1	-	-	CSVDPYNEQFF	TGCAGCGTTGATCCCTACAATGAGCAGTTCTTC
TRBJ2-2	TRBV19	many	TRBD1	CARDREGTGGTGELFF	TGTGCCAGAGACCGGGAGGGGACAGGGGGCACCGGGGAGCTGTTTTTT
TRBJ2-1	TRBV20-1	few	-	CSARDRLTYYNGQFF	TGCAGTGCTAGAGATCGGTTGACATACTACAATGGGCAGTTCTTC
TRBJ1-6	TRBV6-5	many	-	CASSPGSDSPLHF	TGTGCCAGCAGCCCAGGGTCGGATTCACCCCTCCACTTT
TRBJ2-1	TRBV27	-	TRBD2	CASSLSSGRVYNEQFF	TGTGCCAGCAGTCTGTCTAGCGGGAGGGTTTACAATGAGCAGTTCTTC
TRBJ2-1	TRBV4-1	-	TRBD2	CASSHYGGEGRYNEQFF	TGCGCCAGCAGCCATTATGGGGGGGAGGGTAGGTACAATGAGCAGTTCTTC
TRBJ1-2	TRBV5-4	many	-	CASSGTDSGRIRGYTF	TGTGCCAGCAGCGGAACGGACAGTGGGCGTATTAGGGGCTACACCTTC
TRBJ2-7	TRBV5-1	many	TRBD2	CASSLGASGSIAYEQYF	TGCGCCAGCAGCTTGGGGGCTAGCGGGAGTATAGCCTACGAGCAGTACTTC
TRBJ1-5	TRBV7-2	-	-	CASSLVAVGAGVLDTQHF	TGCGCCAGCAGCTTAGTAGCCGTAGGGGCGGGAGTGCTAGATACGCAGCATTTT
TRBJ2-3	TRBV10-3	-	TRBD2	CASRLREGRTDTQYF	TGTGCCTCCAGACTCCGGGAGGGTAGGACAGATACGCAGTATTTT
TRBJ2-2	TRBV3-1	many	-	CASSLPLGELFF	TGTGCCAGCAGCCTACCTTTAGGGGAGCTGTTTTTT
TRBJ2-1	TRBV24-1	many	-	CATSDLPGTDEQFF	TGTGCCACCAGTGATTTGCCGGGGACGGATGAGCAGTTCTTC
TRBJ2-1	TRBV4-2	many	-	CASSRAGPYNEQFF	TGTGCCAGCAGCCGGGCGGGGCCCTACAATGAGCAGTTCTTC
TRBJ2-7	TRBV27	few	-	CASVGRRSYEQYF	TGTGCCAGCGTCGGGAGACGCTCCTACGAGCAGTACTTC
TRBJ2-2	TRBV28	many	-	CASSYTGTTGELFF	TGTGCCAGCAGTTATACAGGGACCACCGGGGAGCTGTTTTTT
TRBJ2-2	TRBV30	many	TRBD2	CAVIAGGTTGELFF	TGTGCTGTAATAGCGGGAGGTACCACCGGGGAGCTGTTTTTT
TRBJ2-7	TRBV4-2	few	-	CASSQDTDSEDSYEQYF	TGTGCCAGCAGCCAAGACACGGACAGTGAAGACTCCTACGAGCAGTACTTC